The rows below give T cell receptor beta chains drawn from one sample of a study of blood T cell repertoires in COVID-19. This table comes from immunoSEQ multiplex PCR, and its TCRdb copy is limited to in-frame clones, with some not included. The sample shows about 310,000 clones, around 86% of them seen only once. Sequences were obtained from peripheral blood. These receptors came from a man in his fifties with active or convalescent COVID-19. The CDR3 runs from the conserved cysteine through the conserved F or W.

TRBJ2-7	TRBV29-1	CCLRSGTSSLEQYF
TRBJ2-1	TRBV18	CASSPGQQGEQFF
TRBJ2-2	TRBV19	CASRAGQVTGELFF
TRBJ1-2	TRBV11-2	CASSARERRSYGYTF
TRBJ2-1	TRBV23-1	CVSNRGDNEQFF
TRBJ2-4	TRBV28	CASSSPGLAGVNIQYF
TRBJ1-2	TRBV19	CASSPEGSRTGGGYGYTF
TRBJ1-1	TRBV9	CASSVGQPGTEAFF
TRBJ1-1	TRBV4-1	CASSQGLDLNTEAFF
TRBJ2-5	TRBV19	CASSIAARQETQYF
TRBJ2-3	TRBV27	CASSSLSRGGLNTQYF
TRBJ1-5	TRBV18	CASSDQTGVYSQPQHF
TRBJ1-1	TRBV5-1	CASSLQGGTEAFF
TRBJ1-6	TRBV7-9	CASSQTGALNSPLHF
TRBJ1-6	TRBV7-9	CASSWTGSPLHF
TRBJ2-1	TRBV7-9	CASSSPKGQINNEQFF
TRBJ1-2	TRBV18	CASSNLRDRVDYGYTF
TRBJ2-3	TRBV6-2/TRBV6-3	CASSSARRGPGYTQYF
TRBJ1-2	TRBV4-3	CASSQDWGQGYTF
TRBJ1-2	TRBV28	CASSLEAPYGYTF
TRBJ2-2	TRBV12-5	CASGQTGTGELFF
TRBJ1-2	TRBV6-2/TRBV6-3	CASSYSANSYGYTF
TRBJ2-7	TRBV5-5	CASSLRAGVSYEQYF
TRBJ2-5	TRBV30	CAWSNGGGPQETQYF
TRBJ1-1	TRBV4-3	CASSQDQRDMNTEAFF
TRBJ2-7	TRBV6-5	CASSPPRTGTEQYF
TRBJ1-6	TRBV20-1	CSASPIIGQGNNSPLHF
TRBJ2-3	TRBV5-1	CASSGGGGGADTQYF